This TCR beta chain was sequenced in a study of shared clonotypes between healthy human individuals. Study summary: The study drew on a couple of women and three men aged 18 to 49 as donors.

The ends lost 4 bases at V and 5 bases at J; junction bases unmatched: 6. CDR1 is SGHDN, CDR2 FVKESK, per germline. The CDR3 covers 15 residues. The CD4+ fraction was divided into a CD45RA+ naive subset and a CD45RA-negative memory subset. Data came from immunoSEQ multiplex PCR; TCRdb stores just in-frame clones and leaves some out. The sample includes more than 1,200,000 clones, approximately 98.5% of them seen just once. The sample taken for sequencing was naive CD4+ T cells sorted from blood. Subset here: CD45RA+ positively selected. The chain combines TRBV14 with TRBJ2-1; 9 bases map to TRBD1. This receptor was taken from a man aged 25-45 years in good health. As DNA, the CDR3 is TGTGCCAGCAGCCCCTACAGGGGGCTCAACAATGAGCAGTTCTTC. Its translation is CASSPYRGLNNEQFF.